The clone carrying this T cell receptor beta chain came up a few times. Its antigen is unknown. Time point of the sample: newly diagnosed GD, antithyroid drugs for less than 3 months. The TCR library was made from RNA extracted from PBMCs. The CDR3 consists of 15 residues. The V end lost 4 bases, the J end lost 0 bases, and 11 bases lay between the germline ends. Looked up from germline, CDR1 is SGHRS and CDR2 is YFSETQ. The data derive from a study of regulatory T cells in long-lasting Graves disease. At the level of the study: For a period under 3 months, newly diagnosed Graves' patients had taken antithyroid drugs. Study-wide findings and caveats: It was in persistent disease that TRBV28, TRBJ1-2 and TRBJ2-5 were favored.

Libraries of TCR beta came from iRepertoire HTBI primers plus Arm-PCR of CDR3 regions. Each CDR3 protein gets one entry after TCRdb re-called the multiplex PCR reads with MiXCR. In the table there are roughly 360,000 distinct CDR3 sequences, roughly 12% of which are singletons. These data also formed part of another study, on T cells in Graves' hyperthyroidism and ophthalmopathy.

The TCR was taken from a woman aged 18-29 years with Graves disease. The sample here was peripheral blood mononuclear cells (PBMCs), taken at new diagnosis, from a patient treated with antithyroid drugs. J is TRBJ2-1 and V is TRBV5-1; D tentatively fits TRBD1 or TRBD2 (5 bases each). CDR3 in amino acids: CASSPKGSSYNEQFF. The CDR3 DNA sequence: TGCGCCAGCAGCCCCAAGGGGAGCTCCTACAATGAGCAGTTCTTC. The full variable domain, with the rest looked up from reference TRBV5-1 and TRBJ2-1, is KAGVTQTPRYLIKTRGQQVTLSCSPISGHRSVSWYQQTPGQGLQFLFEYFSETQRNKGNFPGRFSGRQFSNSRSEMNVSTLELGDSALYLCASSPKGSSYNEQFFGPGTRLTVL.